This passage covers 8 T cell receptor beta chains from one sample sequenced in a study of vaccination and CD4 T cells after COVID-19. Specified treatment: approximately nine-day PBMC culture with coronavirus spike peptide pools or control peptides (ViraFEST assay). An Oncomine TCR Beta short-read assay was used to sequence the DNA from cultured CD4+ T cells. Each CDR3 protein is one row after TCRdb ran MiXCR on the PCR reads. Among around 19,000 distinct CDR3 sequences listed, approximately 40% were seen once. Which antigens these TCRs recognize remains unknown. The starting material was CD4+ T cells from blood, cultured in vitro, obtained after SARS-CoV-2 vaccination. These receptors were obtained from a human donor who had recovered from COVID-19.

Concerning this clonotype itself: A junction boundary mismatches the germline segment, possibly from a read error. The chain employs TRBV5-5 and TRBJ2-5; 11 nucleotides match TRBD2. The length of the CDR3 is 16 residues. Germline CDR1 SGHKS, CDR2 YYEKEE (reference sequence). The chain's CDR3 is CASSMGLAENQETQYF. The CDR3 nucleotides read TGCGCCAGCAGCATGGGACTAGCGGAAAACCAAGAGACCCAGTACTTC.

The table lists this clonotype with a count of one. The CDR3 region is CASSARQGGGNEQFF. The CDR3 DNA sequence: TGTGCCAGCAGTGCCCGACAGGGAGGTGGCAATGAGCAGTTCTTC. This chain links TRBV6-4 with TRBJ2-1; tentatively, D is TRBD1 (7 bases). The CDR3 extends over 15 amino acids. V dropped 4 bases and J dropped 6 bases, with 16 bases sitting between them. CDR1 is MRHNA and CDR2 is SNTAGT in the germline V gene.

The chain links TRBV6-1 to TRBJ2-5; D gene ambiguous. Trimming stripped 6 bases from V and 7 bases from J, with 12 bases between. The length of the CDR3 is 12 residues. Germline V lookup: CDR1 MNHNS, CDR2 SASEGT. CDR3 sequence (DNA): TGTGCCAGCAGCCAACCAGGCGGGACCCAGTACTTC. As protein: CASSQPGGTQYF.

This clonotype was counted once. This rearrangement joins TRBV6-2 or TRBV6-3 to TRBJ1-6; the D gene is possibly TRBD1 (5 bases). The CDR3 spans 17 residues. Germline loops: CDR1 MNHEY, CDR2 SVGEGT. With 0 bases removed from V and 0 bases from J, the gap between germline ends came to 9 bases. For the CDR3, the DNA is TGTGCCAGCAGTTACTCGTCAGGGAGCTCCTATAATTCACCCCTCCACTTT. Translating gives CASSYSSGSSYNSPLHF.

This clonotype was found a few times. The CDR3 coding sequence is TGTGCCAGCAGCTCCCCCGCGGACCGTGAGCAGTTCTTC. It translates to CASSSPADREQFF. This chain connects TRBV7-3 to TRBJ2-1; D remains ambiguous. The germline CDR1 and CDR2 sequences are SGHTA and FQGTGA. The CDR3 has 13 residues. Trimming left V 4 bases short and J 9 bases short, with 13 bases between.

The chain employs TRBV20-1 and TRBJ2-2; D may be TRBD2 (5 bases). Deletions cut 0 bases from V and 3 bases from J, with 14 bases between. There are 16 residues in the CDR3. Looked up from germline, CDR1 is DFQATT and CDR2 is SNEGSKA (reference sequence). The CDR3 sequence: CSARERGVPYTGELFF. The CDR3 DNA follows: TGCAGTGCTAGAGAACGGGGAGTTCCGTACACCGGGGAGCTGTTTTTT.

The rearrangement uses TRBV20-1 and TRBJ2-7; possibly TRBD1 or TRBD2 for D (5 bases each). This CDR3 contains 13 residues. Germline loops: CDR1 DFQATT, CDR2 SNEGSKA (reference sequence). V was shortened by 4 bases and J by 2 bases, with 12 bases between the two germline ends. CDR3 in amino acids: CSATGAGAYEQYF. For the CDR3, the DNA is TGCAGTGCTACCGGGGCTGGGGCCTACGAGCAGTACTTC.

The rearrangement links TRBV29-1 to TRBJ1-2; D gene uncertain. The CDR3 extends over 12 amino acids. The V end was cut by 4 bases, the J end by 6 bases, with 12 bases between. Looked up from germline, CDR1 is SQVTM and CDR2 is ANQGSEA. CDR3 amino acids: CSVVGLSHGYTF. In DNA, the CDR3 is TGCAGCGTTGTAGGCCTAAGCCATGGCTACACCTTC.